This T cell receptor (beta chain) came from a study of shared clonotypes between healthy human individuals. Points from the study as a whole: Richness estimates generally favored naive over memory subsets. Several donors held about 5% of naive CD4 clonotypes in common.

Splitting of each subset's genomic DNA was done evenly across several immunoSEQ plates. Using immunoSEQ multiplex PCR, the repertoire was profiled, and TCRdb retains in-frame clones only, with some absent. The repertoire holds about 1.1 million clones, with around 78% as singletons. Partitioning of CD4+ cells yielded a CD45RA+ naive subset and a CD45RA-negative memory subset. The CDR3 length is 17 residues. Per germline, CDR1 SGHRS and CDR2 YFSETQ. V was pared by 0 bases and J by 0 bases, with 13 bases between. For this clone: Its antigen is unknown.

Sequenced: memory CD4+ T cells from PBMCs. Specified subset: CD45RA-negative fraction. The TCR sequence derives from a man aged 18 to 29 in good health. Some clones in this sample may be carry-over from other donors' samples. The genes are TRBV5-1 and TRBJ1-5, with D perhaps TRBD1 (6 bases). DNA of the CDR3: TGCGCCAGCAGCTTGGGCCCCTTGACAGGTAGCAATCAGCCCCAGCATTTT. Translated: CASSLGPLTGSNQPQHF.